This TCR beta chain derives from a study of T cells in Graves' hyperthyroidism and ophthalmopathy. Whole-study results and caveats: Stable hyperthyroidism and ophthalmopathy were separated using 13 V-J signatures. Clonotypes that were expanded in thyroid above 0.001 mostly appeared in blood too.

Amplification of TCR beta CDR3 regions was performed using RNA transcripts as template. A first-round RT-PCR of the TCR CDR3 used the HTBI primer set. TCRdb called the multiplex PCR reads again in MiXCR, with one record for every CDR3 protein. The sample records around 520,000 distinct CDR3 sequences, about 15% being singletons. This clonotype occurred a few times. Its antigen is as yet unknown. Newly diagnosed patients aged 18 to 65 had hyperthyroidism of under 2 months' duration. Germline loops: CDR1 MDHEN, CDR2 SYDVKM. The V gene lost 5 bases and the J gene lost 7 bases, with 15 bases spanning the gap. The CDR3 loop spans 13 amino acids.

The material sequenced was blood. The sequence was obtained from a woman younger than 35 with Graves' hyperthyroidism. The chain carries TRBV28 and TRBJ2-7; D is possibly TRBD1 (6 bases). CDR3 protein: CASSRTVPVEQYV. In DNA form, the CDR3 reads TGTGCCAGCAGTCGGACAGTTCCTGTTGAGCAGTACGTC.